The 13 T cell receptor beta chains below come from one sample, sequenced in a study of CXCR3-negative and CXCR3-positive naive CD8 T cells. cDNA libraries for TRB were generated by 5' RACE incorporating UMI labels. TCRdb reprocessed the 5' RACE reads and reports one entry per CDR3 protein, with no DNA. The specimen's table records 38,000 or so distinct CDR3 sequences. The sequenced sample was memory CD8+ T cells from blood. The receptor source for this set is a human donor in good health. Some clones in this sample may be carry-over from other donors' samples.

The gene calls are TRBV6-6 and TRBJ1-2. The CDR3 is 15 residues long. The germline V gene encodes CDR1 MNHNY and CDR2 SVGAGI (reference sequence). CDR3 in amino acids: CASSYSAGGVTGYTF.

The CDR3 spells CASSYPPGTVEKLFF. This chain connects TRBV6-6 to TRBJ1-4. CDR3 length equals 15 residues. CDR1 is MNHNY, CDR2 SVGAGI, per germline (reference sequence).

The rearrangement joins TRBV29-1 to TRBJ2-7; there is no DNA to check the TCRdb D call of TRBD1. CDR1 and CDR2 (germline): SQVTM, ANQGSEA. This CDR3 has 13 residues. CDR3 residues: CSVEGQVNYEQYF.

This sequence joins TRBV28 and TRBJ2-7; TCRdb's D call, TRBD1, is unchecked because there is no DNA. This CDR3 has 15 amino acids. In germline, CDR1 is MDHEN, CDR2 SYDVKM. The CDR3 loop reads CASSLSRDRTYEQYF.

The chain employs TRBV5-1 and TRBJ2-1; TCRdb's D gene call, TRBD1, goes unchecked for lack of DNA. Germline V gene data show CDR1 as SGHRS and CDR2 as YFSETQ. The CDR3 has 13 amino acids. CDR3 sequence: CASSLPGGNEQFF. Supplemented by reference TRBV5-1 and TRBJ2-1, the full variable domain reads KAGVTQTPRYLIKTRGQQVTLSCSPISGHRSVSWYQQTPGQGLQFLFEYFSETQRNKGNFPGRFSGRQFSNSRSEMNVSTLELGDSALYLCASSLPGGNEQFFGPGTRLTVL.

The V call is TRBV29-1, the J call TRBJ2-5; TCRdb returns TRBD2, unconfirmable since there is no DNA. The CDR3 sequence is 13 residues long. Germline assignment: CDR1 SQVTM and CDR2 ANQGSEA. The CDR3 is CSVVGLLQETQYF.

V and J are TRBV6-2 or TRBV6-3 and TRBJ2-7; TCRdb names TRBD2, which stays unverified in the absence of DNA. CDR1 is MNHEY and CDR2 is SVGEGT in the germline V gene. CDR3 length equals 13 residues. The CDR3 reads CAIRAGGPYEQYF.

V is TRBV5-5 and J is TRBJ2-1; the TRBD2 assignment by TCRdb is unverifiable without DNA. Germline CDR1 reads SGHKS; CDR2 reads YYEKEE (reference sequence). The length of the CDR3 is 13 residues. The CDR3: CASSLTSGREQFF.

CDR3 residues: CASRRDRAHGRVYNEQFF. The chain couples TRBV12-3 or TRBV12-4 to TRBJ2-1; TCRdb designates TRBD1, a call that cannot be tested without DNA. The CDR3 length is 18 residues.

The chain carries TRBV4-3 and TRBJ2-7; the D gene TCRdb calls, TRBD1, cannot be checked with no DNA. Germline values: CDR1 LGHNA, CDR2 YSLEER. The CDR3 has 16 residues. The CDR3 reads CASSPFTGTGEAEQYF.

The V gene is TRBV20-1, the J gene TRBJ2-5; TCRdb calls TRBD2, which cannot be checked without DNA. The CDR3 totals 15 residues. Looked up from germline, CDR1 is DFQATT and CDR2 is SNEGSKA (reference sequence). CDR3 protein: CSAASLAGGEETQYF.

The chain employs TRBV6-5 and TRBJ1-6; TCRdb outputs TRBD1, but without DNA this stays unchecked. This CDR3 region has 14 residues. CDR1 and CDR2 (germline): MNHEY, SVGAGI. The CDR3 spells CASSYRTISSPLHF.

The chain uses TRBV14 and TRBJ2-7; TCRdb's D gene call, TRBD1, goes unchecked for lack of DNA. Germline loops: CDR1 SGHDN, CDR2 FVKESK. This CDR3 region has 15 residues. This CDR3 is CASGNGGPPSYEQYF.